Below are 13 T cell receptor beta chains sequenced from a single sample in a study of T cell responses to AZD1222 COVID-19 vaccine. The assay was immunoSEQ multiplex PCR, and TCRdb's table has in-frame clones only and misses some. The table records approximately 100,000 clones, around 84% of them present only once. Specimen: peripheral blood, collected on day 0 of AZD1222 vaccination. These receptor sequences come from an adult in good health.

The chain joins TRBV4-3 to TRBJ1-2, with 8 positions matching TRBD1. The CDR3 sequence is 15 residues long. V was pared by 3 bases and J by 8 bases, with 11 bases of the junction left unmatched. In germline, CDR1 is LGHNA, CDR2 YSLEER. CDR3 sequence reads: CASSHHGQGGRGYTF. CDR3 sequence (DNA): TGCGCCAGCAGCCACCACGGACAGGGTGGTAGGGGCTACACCTTC.

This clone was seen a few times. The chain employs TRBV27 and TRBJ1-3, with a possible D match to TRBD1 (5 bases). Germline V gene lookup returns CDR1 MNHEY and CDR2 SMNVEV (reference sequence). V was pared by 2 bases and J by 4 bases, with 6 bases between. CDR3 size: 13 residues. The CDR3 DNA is TGTGCCAGCAGTTTAACAGGAGGAAACACCATATATTTT. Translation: CASSLTGGNTIYF.

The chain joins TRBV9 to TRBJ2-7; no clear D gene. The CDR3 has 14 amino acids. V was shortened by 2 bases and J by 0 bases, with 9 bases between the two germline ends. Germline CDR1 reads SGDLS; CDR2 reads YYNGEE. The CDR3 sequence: CASSVGPDSYEQYF. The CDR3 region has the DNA TGTGCCAGCAGCGTCGGACCCGACTCCTACGAGCAGTACTTC.

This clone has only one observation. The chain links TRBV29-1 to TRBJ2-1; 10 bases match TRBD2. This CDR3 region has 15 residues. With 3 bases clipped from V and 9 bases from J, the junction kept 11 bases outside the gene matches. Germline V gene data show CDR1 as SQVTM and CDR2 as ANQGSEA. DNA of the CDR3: TGCAGCGTTGAGGCTCTACTAGCGGGATCGGGTGAGCAGTTCTTC. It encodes CSVEALLAGSGEQFF.

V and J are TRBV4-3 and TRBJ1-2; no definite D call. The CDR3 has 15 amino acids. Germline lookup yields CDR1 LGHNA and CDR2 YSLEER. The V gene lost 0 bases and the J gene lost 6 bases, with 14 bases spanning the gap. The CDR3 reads CASSQETRVRDGYTF. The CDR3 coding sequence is TGCGCCAGCAGCCAAGAAACGAGGGTGAGGGATGGCTACACCTTC.

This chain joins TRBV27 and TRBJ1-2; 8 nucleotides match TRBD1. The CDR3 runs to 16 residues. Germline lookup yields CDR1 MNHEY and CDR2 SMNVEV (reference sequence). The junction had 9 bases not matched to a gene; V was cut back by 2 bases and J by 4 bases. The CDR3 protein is CASSLGQGKLCYGYTF. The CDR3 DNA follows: TGTGCCAGCAGTTTAGGACAGGGAAAACTATGCTATGGCTACACCTTC.

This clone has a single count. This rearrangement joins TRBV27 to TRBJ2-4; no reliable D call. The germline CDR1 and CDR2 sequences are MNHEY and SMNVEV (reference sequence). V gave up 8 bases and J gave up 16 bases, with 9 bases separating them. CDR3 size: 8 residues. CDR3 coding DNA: TGTGCCAGCGGGTCTTCCTACTTC. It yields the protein CASGSSYF.

CDR3 residues: CASSFSVSTNTEAFF. CDR3 in DNA: TGTGCCAGCAGTTTTAGTGTCTCGACGAACACTGAAGCTTTCTTT. The chain has TRBV11-2 and TRBJ1-1, with unresolved D. Trimming cost V 6 bases and J 1 base, with 15 bases left between them. CDR1 is SGHAT and CDR2 is FQNNGV in the germline V gene. The CDR3 loop spans 15 amino acids.

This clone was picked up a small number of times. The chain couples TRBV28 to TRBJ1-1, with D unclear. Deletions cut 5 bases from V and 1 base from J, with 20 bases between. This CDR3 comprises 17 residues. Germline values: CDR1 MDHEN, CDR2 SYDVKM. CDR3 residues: CASSPIYTRPPNTEAFF. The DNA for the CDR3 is TGTGCCAGCAGTCCCATATACACCCGACCCCCGAACACTGAAGCTTTCTTT.

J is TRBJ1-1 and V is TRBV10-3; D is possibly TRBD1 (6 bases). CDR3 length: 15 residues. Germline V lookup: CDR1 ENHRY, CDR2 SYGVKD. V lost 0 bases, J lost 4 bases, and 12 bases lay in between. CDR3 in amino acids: CAISESAGVGTEAFF. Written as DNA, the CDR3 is TGTGCCATCAGTGAGTCGGCAGGGGTCGGCACTGAAGCTTTCTTT.

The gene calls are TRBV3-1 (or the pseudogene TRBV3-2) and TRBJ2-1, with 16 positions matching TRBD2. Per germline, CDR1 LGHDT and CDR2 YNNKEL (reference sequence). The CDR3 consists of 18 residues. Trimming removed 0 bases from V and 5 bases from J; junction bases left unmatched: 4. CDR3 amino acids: CASSQEGLAGGPHNEQFF. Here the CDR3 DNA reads TGTGCCAGCAGCCAAGAGGGACTAGCGGGAGGGCCCCACAATGAGCAGTTCTTC.

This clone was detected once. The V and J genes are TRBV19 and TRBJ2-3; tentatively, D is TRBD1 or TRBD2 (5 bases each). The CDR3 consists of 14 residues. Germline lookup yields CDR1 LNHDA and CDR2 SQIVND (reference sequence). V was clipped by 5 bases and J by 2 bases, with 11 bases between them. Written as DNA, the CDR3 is TGTGCCAGTAGTTATGGAGGACACACAGATACGCAGTATTTT. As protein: CASSYGGHTDTQYF. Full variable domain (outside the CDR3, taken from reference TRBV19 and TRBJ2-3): DGGITQSPKYLFRKEGQNVTLSCEQNLNHDAMYWYRQDPGQGLRLIYYSQIVNDFQKGDIAEGYSVSREKKESFPLTVTSAQKNPTAFYLCASSYGGHTDTQYFGPGTRLTVL.

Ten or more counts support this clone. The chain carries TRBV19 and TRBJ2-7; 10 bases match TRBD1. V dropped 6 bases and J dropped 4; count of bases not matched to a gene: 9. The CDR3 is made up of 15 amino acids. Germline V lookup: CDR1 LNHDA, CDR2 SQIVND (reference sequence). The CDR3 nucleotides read TGTGCCAGTAGGTCGGTCGGGACAGGGGATTACGAGCAGTACTTC. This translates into CASRSVGTGDYEQYF.